This is a list of T cell receptor beta chains from one sample in a study of radiation and T cells in renal cell carcinoma. TCRdb's copy holds only in-frame clones and misses some; the assay was immunoSEQ multiplex PCR. The sample holds 150,000 or so clones; about 88% are singletons and the top ten take more than 10%. The sample in question was blood, obtained from a patient whose treatment included radiotherapy and nephrectomy. These receptors were taken from a woman aged 50 to 60 with renal cell carcinoma. The conserved cysteine and the conserved F or W are not part of the CDR3 here. The D gene is left open where the match is weak.

v_call d_call cdr3_aa
TRBV29-1 TRBD2 SVGGASYEQY
TRBV5-1 - ASSLRLPIQETQY
TRBV9 - ASSPGTSLYGYT
TRBV7-2 - ASSLSDRQETQY
TRBV5-4 TRBD1 ASSSGTGARRSPLH
TRBV18 TRBD1 ASSLRTGAATGELF
TRBV9 - ASSVSQEGPEAF
TRBV7-2 - ASSYSTGLAF
TRBV5-1 TRBD1 ASSFGQGSYEQY
TRBV6-7 - ASSYRWGYTGELF
TRBV6-5 TRBD1 ASSRDRAYGYT
TRBV9 - ASSVGDSREAF
TRBV6-6 - ASSDTPGSTEAF
TRBV19 - ASTDPYFFGKLF
TRBV5-8 - ASSLVITGANVLT
TRBV7-2 TRBD1 ASSSSHGTGRAPLH
TRBV4-2 TRBD2 ASSRTSGGAASYEQY
TRBV6-1 - ASTEGRMNSPLH
TRBV6-1 TRBD1 ASRGLDRVNTEAF
TRBV9 TRBD1 ASSVVGTAANLEAF
TRBV4-3 - ASSQVGGFGANVLT
TRBV11-2 TRBD1 ASSRGTGPYEQY
TRBV2 - ASSEVLGREAF
TRBV7-2 TRBD1 ASSRSGDRRNSPLH
TRBV5-5 - ASSLRDSSYNEQF
TRBV19 - ASATGTGSQPQH
TRBV5-1 - ASSLSQVGEQY
TRBV7-2 - ASSLKGPGLVLAF
TRBV29-1 - SVLTRSLNTEAF
TRBV19 TRBD1 ASSIAGTGNQPQH
TRBV6-5 - ASSYGQNYGYT
TRBV2 - ASNRFPDAVQSYEQY
TRBV19 - ATFTEMNTEAF
TRBV29-1 - SVEDTEEQY
TRBV11-2 TRBD1 ASSFGTDNQPQH